This T cell receptor beta chain was recorded in a study of early T cells in non-severe SARS-CoV-2 infection. On the study more broadly: Sequenced bulk RNA came from whole blood that was unsorted, and chains were unpaired.

The TCR library protocol was used to attach unique molecular identifiers. These identifiers were attached to individual cDNA molecules. MiXCR, run by TCRdb on the 5' RACE reads, gives a single entry per CDR3 protein. The top ten clones hold roughly 10% of a sample with under 60,000 distinct CDR3 sequences, around 14% of them seen once. To note about this clonotype: This clone may be a read error of a much larger clone one base away.

This CDR3 comprises 14 residues. The V gene lost 0 bases and the J gene lost 4 bases, with 10 bases spanning the gap. Germline values: CDR1 LGHNA, CDR2 YNFKEQ. V usage is TRBV4-2 and J usage is TRBJ2-7; perhaps TRBD2 as D (5 bases). The sequenced sample consisted of whole blood. The sequence came from an adult who was a healthcare worker with PCR-confirmed SARS-CoV-2 infection or an uninfected control (not recorded which). The CDR3 spells CASSQEQRAYEQYF. The CDR3 nucleotides are TGTGCCAGCAGCCAAGAACAGAGGGCGTACGAGCAGTACTTC.